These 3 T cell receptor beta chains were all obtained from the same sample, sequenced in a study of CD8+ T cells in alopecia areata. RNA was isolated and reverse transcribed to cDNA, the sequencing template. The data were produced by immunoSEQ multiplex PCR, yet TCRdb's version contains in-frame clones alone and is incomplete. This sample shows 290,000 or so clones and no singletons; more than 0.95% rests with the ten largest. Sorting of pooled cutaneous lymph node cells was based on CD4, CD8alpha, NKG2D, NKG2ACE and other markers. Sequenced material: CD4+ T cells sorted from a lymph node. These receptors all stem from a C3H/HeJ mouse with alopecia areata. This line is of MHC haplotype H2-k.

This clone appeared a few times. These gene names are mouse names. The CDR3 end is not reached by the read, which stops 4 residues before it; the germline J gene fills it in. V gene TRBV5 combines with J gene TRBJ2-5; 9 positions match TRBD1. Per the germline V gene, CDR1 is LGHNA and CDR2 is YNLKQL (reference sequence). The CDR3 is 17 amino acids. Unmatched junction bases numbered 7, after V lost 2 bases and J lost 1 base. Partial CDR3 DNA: TGTGCCAGCAGCCAACTCAACAGGGGGCGAGACCAAGAC. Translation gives CASSQLNRGRDQD. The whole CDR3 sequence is CASSQLNRGRDQDTQYF.

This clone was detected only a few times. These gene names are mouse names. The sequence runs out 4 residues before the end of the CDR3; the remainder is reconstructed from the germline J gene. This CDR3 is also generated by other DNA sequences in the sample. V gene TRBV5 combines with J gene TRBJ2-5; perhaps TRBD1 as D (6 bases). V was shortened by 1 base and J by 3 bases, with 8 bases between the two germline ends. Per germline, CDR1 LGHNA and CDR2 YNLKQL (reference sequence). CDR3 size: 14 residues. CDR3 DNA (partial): TGTGCCAGCAGCCAAGTTCAGGGGCAAGAC. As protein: CASSQVQGQD. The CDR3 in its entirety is CASSQVQGQDTQYF.

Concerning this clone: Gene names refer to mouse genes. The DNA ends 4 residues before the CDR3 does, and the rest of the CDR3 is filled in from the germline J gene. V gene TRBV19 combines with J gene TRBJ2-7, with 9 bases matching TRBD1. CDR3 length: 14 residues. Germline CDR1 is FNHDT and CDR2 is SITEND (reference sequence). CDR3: CASSIGTGVDEQYF. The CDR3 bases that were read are TGTGCCAGCAGTATAGGGACAGGGGTGGAT. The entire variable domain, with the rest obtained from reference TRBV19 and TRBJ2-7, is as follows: GGIITQTPKFLIGQEGQKLTLKCQQNFNHDTMYWYRQDSGKGLRLIYYSITENDLQKGDLSEGYDASREKKSSFSLTVTSAQKNEMAVFLCASSIGTGVDEQYFGPGTRLTVL.